The 16 T cell receptor beta chains below come from one sample, sequenced in a study of prognosis after radiotherapy for stage I lung cancer. With two-round multiplex PCR, TCR beta CDR3 sequences were amplified from genomic DNA. The authors ran first-round PCR with primers specific to each TRBV and TRBJ gene. TCRdb called the multiplex PCR reads again in MiXCR, with one record for every CDR3 protein. The sample lists fewer than 25,000 distinct CDR3 sequences; about a quarter were seen once. Sequenced here: PBMCs, sampled before or after stereotactic body radiation therapy (not recorded which). Every receptor here comes from a donor of 50 years or more with non-small cell lung cancer.

Comments on this clonotype: A far larger clone lies a single base away; this is likely a read error. This rearrangement joins TRBV6-4 to TRBJ2-7; 9 bases fit TRBD1. This CDR3 region has 15 residues. Germline CDR1 reads MRHNA; CDR2 reads SNTAGT. The DNA of the CDR3 is TGTGCCAACAGTGAAGGGACAGGGAGCTCCTACGAGCAGTACTTC. Its translation: CANSEGTGSSYEQYF.

To note about this clonotype: The junction and the germline gene differ at one end; a read error may be behind it. V is TRBV20-1 and J is TRBJ2-4; TRBD2 aligns across 14 bases. The CDR3 is 17 residues long. CDR1 DFQATT and CDR2 SNEGSKA come from the germline V gene (reference sequence). The CDR3 loop reads CSATRLAGGPAKNIQYF. DNA of the CDR3: TGCAGTGCTACCCGACTAGCGGGAGGGCCAGCCAAGAACATTCAGTACTTC.

Notes on this clonotype: A single base separates this from a much larger clone, so it may be a read error. The chain recombines TRBV5-6 with TRBJ1-4; TRBD1 aligns across 9 bases. This CDR3 has 16 residues. CDR1 and CDR2 from the germline V gene are SGHDT and YYEEEE. For the CDR3, the DNA is TGTGCCAGCACCTTATTGGGGACAGGGATAGGGGTAAAACTGTCTTTT. Residues: CASTLLGTGIGVKLSF.

Note on this clonotype: A read error may explain this, as a much larger clone is one base away. The V gene is TRBV7-9, the J gene TRBJ2-1; no reliable D call. This CDR3 spans 12 amino acids. Germline V lookup: CDR1 SEHNR, CDR2 FQNEAQ (reference sequence). The CDR3 bases are TGTGCCAACAGCCCTACCTACAATGAGCAGTTCTTC. Protein product: CANSPTYNEQFF.

This clonotype was found many times. The chain has TRBV10-2 and TRBJ2-3; D gene ambiguous. There are 17 residues in the CDR3. Germline CDR1 reads WSHSY; CDR2 reads SAAADI. V was shortened by 0 bases and J by 0 bases, with 13 bases between the two germline ends. The CDR3 nucleotides read TGCGCCAGCAGTGAGTCGGCAGCGACTGACAGCACAGATACGCAGTATTTT. Its translation is CASSESAATDSTDTQYF.

V and J are TRBV12-3 or TRBV12-4 and TRBJ1-6; D is undetermined. This CDR3 contains 15 residues. Trimming removed 9 bases from V and 5 bases from J, with 17 bases in between. This CDR3 is CASSPHAANNSPLHF. In nucleotides, the CDR3 is TGTGCCAGTAGCCCCCACGCGGCGAATAATTCACCCCTCCACTTT.

This clonotype was found many times. This sequence joins TRBV18 and TRBJ1-4; a weak D match, TRBD1 (5 bases). The V and J ends lost 6 bases and 4 bases respectively, with 18 bases between them. Germline V gives CDR1 KGHSH, CDR2 LQKENI. The CDR3 covers 16 residues. In DNA form, the CDR3 reads TGTGCCAGCTCCCAGGAGATACAGGCCAATAATGAAAAACTGTTTTTT. Protein sequence: CASSQEIQANNEKLFF.

This clonotype appeared many times. The rearrangement uses TRBV5-4 and TRBJ2-3; 8 positions agree with TRBD2. CDR1 is SGHNT and CDR2 is YYREEE in the germline V gene (reference sequence). The CDR3 is 19 amino acids. Trimming cost V 4 bases and J 4 bases; bases outside gene matches: 20. The CDR3 bases are TGTGCCAGCAGCCATTTCCTCTTAGGGCCCGGGACTAGGTCAGATACGCAGTATTTT. This gives the protein CASSHFLLGPGTRSDTQYF.

In this sample, this clonotype turned up many times. The rearrangement uses TRBV19 and TRBJ1-5; the D gene is possibly TRBD1 (5 bases). This CDR3 spans 12 amino acids. Germline CDR1 reads LNHDA; CDR2 reads SQIVND (reference sequence). With 3 bases removed from V and 6 bases from J, the gap between germline ends came to 6 bases. In DNA, the CDR3 is TGTGCCAGTAGTATCGGGGGTCAGCCCCAGCATTTT. Residues: CASSIGGQPQHF.

To note about this clonotype: This may be a read error, as it is one base from a much larger clone. No conserved phenylalanine or tryptophan is present at the end of the CDR3, so a read error is the likely explanation. The rearrangement uses TRBV6-2 or TRBV6-3 and TRBJ2-7, with 10 bases matching TRBD2. This CDR3 comprises 14 residues. V gave up 6 bases and J gave up 1 base; unmatched junction bases: 3. Per the germline V gene, CDR1 is MNHEY and CDR2 is SVGEGT. The CDR3 sequence is CASRRTSGSYEQYS. The CDR3 DNA reads TGTGCCAGCAGACGGACTAGCGGATCCTACGAGCAGTACTCC.

The V call is TRBV6-9, the J call TRBJ2-7, with 8 bases lining up with TRBD2. Germline CDR1 reads MNHGY; CDR2 reads SVAAGI. Trimming at V came to 3 bases and at J to 4 bases, leaving 26 bases not matched to a gene. This CDR3 is built from 21 residues. The CDR3 bases are TGTGCCAGCAGTTACCGTAATCTAGAGACTAGCGTGAGACAGCCTTGGTACGAGCAGTACTTC. The encoded protein is CASSYRNLETSVRQPWYEQYF.

There are many counts of this clonotype. The chain recombines TRBV6-1 with TRBJ2-1; TRBD2 agrees at 7 bases. CDR3 length equals 16 residues. Germline V lookup: CDR1 MNHNS, CDR2 SASEGT. Unmatched junction bases numbered 4, after V lost 2 bases and J lost 0 bases. Written as DNA, the CDR3 is TGTGCCAGCAGTGAAATTCTAGCGGACTCCTACAATGAGCAGTTCTTC. Its protein is CASSEILADSYNEQFF.

This clonotype occurred many times. V and J are TRBV19 and TRBJ1-1; D uncertain. CDR1 LNHDA and CDR2 SQIVND come from the germline V gene (reference sequence). Trimming left V 1 base short and J 0 bases short, with 3 bases between. The CDR3 covers 13 residues. DNA of the CDR3: TGTGCCAGTAGTATAGTCCTGAACACTGAAGCTTTCTTT. As protein: CASSIVLNTEAFF.

The table lists this clonotype with many counts. The V gene is TRBV6-1, the J gene TRBJ1-2; maybe TRBD1 (5 bases). CDR3 size: 14 residues. V was cut by 6 bases and J by 8 bases, with 19 bases left in between. The germline V gene has CDR1 MNHNS and CDR2 SASEGT. The CDR3: CASSMDISQGGYTF. The CDR3 nucleotides are TGTGCCAGCAGCATGGACATATCCCAGGGAGGCTACACCTTC.

This clonotype showed up many times. The rearrangement uses TRBV9 and TRBJ2-7; D remains ambiguous. Germline V lookup: CDR1 SGDLS, CDR2 YYNGEE. Trimming took 2 bases from V and 3 from J, leaving 9 bases between them. CDR3 length equals 13 residues. Here the CDR3 reads CASSVTSGYEQYF. In DNA, the CDR3 is TGTGCCAGCAGCGTCACGAGTGGCTACGAGCAGTACTTC.

In this sample, this clonotype turned up many times. V gene TRBV3-1 combines with J gene TRBJ1-2, with D possibly being TRBD1 (5 bases). The CDR3 totals 14 residues. From germline, CDR1 is LGHDT and CDR2 YNNKEL (reference sequence). V lost 4 bases to trimming and J lost 2 bases, with 11 bases between them. The CDR3 reads CASSPGTANYGYTF. Written as DNA, the CDR3 is TGTGCCAGCAGCCCAGGGACGGCAAACTATGGCTACACCTTC.